The source of this T cell receptor (beta chain) is a study of control samples from healthy donors and cancer patients. V lost 1 base, J lost 1 base, and 15 bases lay in between. Germline V gene lookup returns CDR1 SGHKS and CDR2 YYEKEE (reference sequence). The CDR3 contains 16 residues. Repertoires were generated with immunoSEQ multiplex PCR, while TCRdb's copy carries only in-frame clones and drops some. The table lists 110,000 to 150,000 clones, roughly 92% of them singletons. The chain has TRBV5-5 and TRBJ2-7; D tentatively fits TRBD1 or TRBD2 (5 bases each). The sequence was obtained from a man aged 25-45 years in good health. The material sequenced was blood. CDR3 residues: CASSLRAGSNSYEQYF. The CDR3 nucleotides are TGTGCCAGCAGCTTGAGGGCAGGGAGTAATTCCTACGAGCAGTACTTC.